This T cell receptor beta chain was captured in a study of cytomegalovirus exposure and HLA in healthy donors. The study ran its PCR with 60 Vbeta and 13 Jbeta primers. Assay used: immunoSEQ multiplex PCR; TCRdb lists only in-frame clones, some missing. The repertoire holds around 100,000 clones, with around 80% as singletons. This TCR was sampled from a male donor in good health and CMV-seropositive. Source material: PBMCs.

The CDR3 sequence: CASSVDYNEQFF. The DNA for the CDR3 is TGTGCCAGCAGTGTAGACTACAATGAGCAGTTCTTC. This chain links TRBV28 with TRBJ2-1, with D unclear. The CDR3 is 12 amino acids. The V gene lost 5 bases and the J gene lost 3 bases, with 5 bases spanning the gap. Germline V gene sequence: CDR1 MDHEN, CDR2 SYDVKM.